This TCR beta chain stems from a study of T cell responses to AZD1222 COVID-19 vaccine. Study results and caveats: Unmutated regions of variants are reportedly targeted by nearly half of spike-specific TCRs.

Produced via immunoSEQ multiplex PCR; TCRdb's table is partial and in-frame only. The sample contains about 140,000 clones, about nine tenths of which appear only once. Deletions cut 4 bases from V and 9 bases from J, with 10 bases between. There are 13 residues in the CDR3. The germline gives CDR1 SGHTA, CDR2 FQGNSA. Worth noting for this clone: The antigen is undetermined.

The sequencing used peripheral blood, collected on day 0 of AZD1222 vaccination. V and J are TRBV7-2 and TRBJ1-6; TRBD1 is a possible D gene (5 bases). The TCR was taken from an adult in good health. In DNA form, the CDR3 reads TGTGCCAGCAGCTCCAAGAGGGGTTCACCCCTCCACTTT. This gives the protein CASSSKRGSPLHF.